Shown below are 11 T cell receptor beta chains from a single sample sequenced in a study of response to subunit inactivated influenza vaccine. TCRdb called the RT-PCR reads again in MiXCR, with one record for every CDR3 protein. The sample includes roughly 670,000 distinct CDR3 sequences, roughly 15% of them seen just once. Sequenced material: PBMCs from blood, taken around two weeks before vaccination. Source of these receptors: a man in his forties or fifties who received an inactivated influenza vaccine.

This clonotype was counted at least ten times. The chain has TRBV5-1 and TRBJ1-4; D possibly corresponds to TRBD1 (6 bases). CDR1 is SGHRS, CDR2 YFSETQ, per germline. Trimming left V 0 bases short and J 7 bases short, with 16 bases between. CDR3 size: 16 residues. CDR3 sequence reads: CASSLAPQGGSEKLFF. The DNA for the CDR3 is TGCGCCAGCAGCTTGGCCCCACAGGGCGGGTCTGAAAAACTGTTTTTT.

This clonotype has more than one count but fewer than ten. The CDR3 sequence is CASSFRTRGYEQFF. For the CDR3, the DNA is TGTGCCAGCAGTTTCCGGACTAGGGGTTATGAGCAGTTCTTC. The chain is built from TRBV28 and TRBJ2-1, with 7 nucleotides matching TRBD2. CDR3 length: 14 amino acids. V lost 3 bases, J lost 8 bases, and 7 bases stayed unmatched. The germline gives CDR1 MDHEN, CDR2 SYDVKM.

This clonotype was recorded a few times. The chain employs TRBV4-3 and TRBJ2-2; TRBD2 agrees at 14 bases. The J segment lost 7 bases and the V segment lost 1 base, leaving 5 bases of the junction unmatched. The CDR3 runs to 17 residues. CDR1 is LGHNA and CDR2 is YSLEER in the germline V gene. The CDR3 nucleotides read TGCGCCAGCAGCCAAGGACTAGCGGGGGGGCCTGGCGGGGAGCTGTTTTTT. This translates into CASSQGLAGGPGGELFF.

This clonotype was seen a handful of times. The chain joins TRBV9 to TRBJ2-2, with 11 bases identical to TRBD1. The CDR3 covers 16 residues. Looked up from germline, CDR1 is SGDLS and CDR2 is YYNGEE. V trimming: 7 bases; J trimming: 5 bases; junction bases outside the gene matches: 10. CDR3 sequence reads: CASSHGGTGGTGELFF. CDR3 coding DNA: TGTGCCAGCTCCCATGGGGGGACAGGGGGGACCGGGGAGCTGTTTTTT.

The gene calls are TRBV12-3 or TRBV12-4 and TRBJ2-5; D is perhaps TRBD1 or TRBD2 (5 bases each). Trimming took 6 bases from V and 2 from J, leaving 13 bases between them. This CDR3 contains 14 residues. CDR3 in amino acids: CASRLGDTQETQYF. CDR3 in DNA: TGTGCCAGCAGGTTGGGGGATACTCAAGAGACCCAGTACTTC.

This clonotype was seen many times. This rearrangement joins TRBV29-1 to TRBJ2-1; D is perhaps TRBD1 (6 bases). V lost 2 bases to trimming and J lost 8 bases, with 22 bases between them. The CDR3 contains 16 residues. Germline V gene lookup returns CDR1 SQVTM and CDR2 ANQGSEA. Written as DNA, the CDR3 is TGCAGCGTTGAACCCGGGACACGAAGAGTAGCGTATGAGCAGTTCTTC. Its protein product is CSVEPGTRRVAYEQFF.

This clonotype appeared many times. V usage is TRBV12-3 or TRBV12-4 and J usage is TRBJ2-2; D perhaps matches TRBD2 (5 bases). The CDR3 has 15 residues. V gave up 2 bases and J gave up 5 bases, with 12 bases separating them. This CDR3 reads CASSLRRAGTGELFF. The CDR3 nucleotides read TGTGCCAGCAGTTTACGGCGGGCCGGGACCGGGGAGCTGTTTTTT.

This clonotype was detected only a few times. The V gene is TRBV24-1, the J gene TRBJ1-2; D unresolved. With 1 base removed from V and 1 base from J, the gap between germline ends came to 6 bases. CDR1 is KGHDR and CDR2 is SFDVKD in the germline V gene. This CDR3 is 14 amino acids long. The CDR3 reads CATSDLGFNYGYTF. The CDR3 nucleotides read TGTGCCACCAGTGATTTAGGTTTTAACTATGGCTACACCTTC.

This clonotype was recorded a few times. The chain is built from TRBV7-2 and TRBJ2-7, with TRBD2 as a possible D gene (5 bases). CDR1 is SGHTA and CDR2 is FQGNSA in the germline V gene. V was pared by 2 bases and J by 4 bases, with 15 bases between. The CDR3 totals 15 residues. The CDR3 here is CASSLHPAETYEQYF. The CDR3 DNA reads as TGTGCCAGCAGCTTACATCCAGCGGAGACTTACGAGCAGTACTTC.

The rearrangement uses TRBV7-9 and TRBJ2-7, with 9 bases aligning to TRBD1. Trimming cost V 5 bases and J 6 bases; bases outside gene matches: 11. Germline V lookup: CDR1 SEHNR, CDR2 FQNEAQ (reference sequence). The CDR3 runs to 15 residues. CDR3 DNA: TGTGCCAGCAGCCCCCCCGGGACAGGGAGCTCCGAGCAGTACTTC. Translation: CASSPPGTGSSEQYF.

The gene calls are TRBV5-1 and TRBJ1-4, with TRBD1 as a possible D gene (6 bases). This CDR3 comprises 14 residues. The germline gives CDR1 SGHRS, CDR2 YFSETQ. Trimming took off 4 bases at V and 1 base at J, with 8 bases between the two ends. CDR3 nucleotide sequence: TGCGCCAGCAGCGGGGGGCGAACTAATGAAAAACTGTTTTTT. Amino acid sequence: CASSGGRTNEKLFF.